This paragraph covers one T cell receptor beta chain sequence. Profiling relied on immunoSEQ multiplex PCR, and the TCRdb table lists in-frame clones only, not all of them. The sample contains 150,000 to 200,000 clones, about four fifths of which appear only once. This record comes from a study of blood T cell repertoires in COVID-19. The overall study: From T cells, B-cell-depleted T cells, or PBMCs came the material, which was cDNA or gDNA.

CDR3 length: 16 residues. J gave up 4 bases and V 0 bases, and 4 bases lay outside the gene matches. Germline-derived CDR1 and CDR2 are LNHNV and YYDKDF (reference sequence). This chain uses TRBV15 with TRBJ2-1; 9 bases are shared with TRBD2. Sequenced material: peripheral blood. The sequence was obtained from a woman aged 70 to 79 with COVID-19, enrolled during active disease. The DNA for the CDR3 is TGTGCCACCAGCAGAGATGCGGGACTAGCTTACAATGAGCAGTTCTTC. It yields the protein CATSRDAGLAYNEQFF.